This entry lists 23 T cell receptor beta chains sequenced from one sample in a study of blood T cell repertoires in COVID-19. Using immunoSEQ multiplex PCR, the repertoire was profiled, and TCRdb retains in-frame clones only, with some absent. The sample consists of hundreds of thousands of clones, around 86% of them appearing once. What was sequenced was peripheral blood. Every receptor here comes from a man aged 55 to 70 who had recovered from COVID-19.

The chain couples TRBV5-1 to TRBJ2-1; 13 bases fit TRBD2. Germline assignment: CDR1 SGHRS and CDR2 YFSETQ. The CDR3 has 16 residues. The V gene end was trimmed by 4 bases and the J gene end by 13 bases; junction bases not matched to a gene: 14. The CDR3 here is CASSAAGTSGTLAQFF. In nucleotides, the CDR3 is TGCGCCAGCAGCGCCGCTGGGACTAGCGGGACACTAGCCCAGTTCTTC.

The V gene is TRBV7-9, the J gene TRBJ2-7, with 10 nucleotides matching TRBD1. In germline, CDR1 is SEHNR, CDR2 FQNEAQ (reference sequence). There are 15 residues in the CDR3. Trimming took 3 bases from V and 2 from J; bases not matched to a gene: 4. The CDR3 DNA follows: TGTGCCAGCAGCTTGGGGACAGGGGTCACCTACGAGCAGTACTTC. Translating gives CASSLGTGVTYEQYF.

This chain joins TRBV2 and TRBJ2-7, with no clear D. The CDR3 consists of 13 residues. Germline CDR1 is SNHLY and CDR2 is FYNNEI. V was pared by 4 bases and J by 0 bases, with 7 bases between. The CDR3 DNA reads as TGTGCCAGCAGTGGCGAATCCTCCTACGAGCAGTACTTC. Its translation: CASSGESSYEQYF. Variable domain in full (rest from reference TRBV2 and TRBJ2-7): EPEVTQTPSHQVTQMGQEVILRCVPISNHLYFYWYRQILGQKVEFLVSFYNNEISEKSEIFDDQFSVERPDGSNFTLKIRSTKLEDSAMYFCASSGESSYEQYFGPGTRLTVT.

This sequence joins TRBV7-8 and TRBJ2-7; D uncertain. The germline gives CDR1 SGHVS, CDR2 FQNEAQ. The CDR3 has 14 amino acids. V lost 0 bases and J lost 2, with 8 bases in between. CDR3 sequence (DNA): TGTGCCAGCAGCTTAGCCGGCAGGACCTACGAGCAGTACTTC. Amino acids: CASSLAGRTYEQYF.

Here the CDR3 DNA reads TGTGCCAGCTCACCTTATTCCGCGGGGACAGGGAACACTGAAGCTTTCTTT. Protein sequence: CASSPYSAGTGNTEAFF. The chain couples TRBV18 to TRBJ1-1, with 8 bases matching TRBD1. CDR1 and CDR2 (germline): KGHSH, LQKENI. The CDR3 is 17 amino acids. Trimming took 3 bases from V and 1 from J; bases not matched to a gene: 10. Full variable domain (remainder filled in from reference TRBV18 and TRBJ1-1): NAGVMQNPRHLVRRRGQEARLRCSPMKGHSHVYWYRQLPEEGLKFMVYLQKENIIDESGMPKERFSAEFPKEGPSILRIQQVVRGDSAAYFCASSPYSAGTGNTEAFFGQGTRLTVV.

CDR3: CASTGDNNSPLHF. For the CDR3, the DNA is TGTGCCAGCACCGGGGACAATAATTCACCCCTCCACTTT. This chain links TRBV5-4 with TRBJ1-6; the D gene is possibly TRBD1 (6 bases). CDR3 length: 13 amino acids. Germline V gene data show CDR1 as SGHNT and CDR2 as YYREEE (reference sequence). V dropped 6 bases and J dropped 5 bases, with 9 bases sitting between them.

The chain recombines TRBV10-3 with TRBJ2-3; TRBD2 matches at 9 bases. V dropped 7 bases and J dropped 2; count of bases not matched to a gene: 7. Germline values: CDR1 ENHRY, CDR2 SYGVKD. This CDR3 has 15 amino acids. CDR3 region: CAINIQRGDTDTQYF. CDR3 sequence (DNA): TGTGCCATCAATATCCAGCGGGGGGACACAGATACGCAGTATTTT.

This clone is a singleton in its sample. A junction end diverges from the germline sequence, so it may reflect a read error. The chain carries TRBV18 and TRBJ2-7, with TRBD1 as a possible D gene (6 bases). Looked up from germline, CDR1 is KGHSH and CDR2 is LQKENI. The CDR3 covers 12 residues. This CDR3 is CASSVDRYGQYF. The CDR3 DNA reads as TGTGCCAGCTCAGTTGACAGGTACGGGCAGTACTTC. The variable domain in full, completed from reference TRBV18 and TRBJ2-7, reads NAGVMQNPRHLVRRRGQEARLRCSPMKGHSHVYWYRQLPEEGLKFMVYLQKENIIDESGMPKERFSAEFPKEGPSILRIQQVVRGDSAAYFCASSVDRYGQYFGPGTRLTVT.

V is TRBV7-8 and J is TRBJ2-7; 8 bases are shared with TRBD2. Germline-derived CDR1 and CDR2 are SGHVS and FQNEAQ. V was clipped by 1 base and J by 6 bases; unmatched bases: 8. The length of the CDR3 is 15 residues. The CDR3 DNA is TGTGCCAGCAGCTTAGTCGGCGGGAGGACCTCCGAGCAGTACTTC. Translating gives CASSLVGGRTSEQYF.

In this sample, this clone turned up once. V is TRBV7-2 and J is TRBJ2-3, with TRBD2 matching over 7 bases. CDR1 SGHTA and CDR2 FQGNSA come from the germline V gene. This CDR3 has 17 residues. Unmatched junction bases numbered 11, after V lost 5 bases and J lost 0 bases. The CDR3 nucleotides are TGTGCCAGCAGCGTACTCGGGGGGTACTATAGCACAGATACGCAGTATTTT. Protein product: CASSVLGGYYSTDTQYF. The variable domain in full, completed from reference TRBV7-2 and TRBJ2-3, reads GAGVSQSPSNKVTEKGKDVELRCDPISGHTALYWYRQSLGQGLEFLIYFQGNSAPDKSGLPSDRFSAERTGGSVSTLTIQRTQQEDSAVYLCASSVLGGYYSTDTQYFGPGTRLTVL.

The chain employs TRBV21-1 and TRBJ1-5; the table gives TRBD1 as D, unverified against the DNA. TRBV21-1 is recorded as a pseudogene. CDR3 size: 19 residues. CDR3 sequence: CASSKVPDRVCYSNQPQHF. DNA of the CDR3: TGTGCCAGCAGCAAAGTCCCGGACAGAGTCTGCTATAGCAATCAGCCCCAGCATTTT.

The V call is TRBV5-4, the J call TRBJ2-7, with TRBD1 matching over 7 bases. Germline lookup yields CDR1 SGHNT and CDR2 YYREEE (reference sequence). The CDR3 is 15 residues long. Trimming removed 3 bases from V and 0 bases from J; junction bases left unmatched: 6. The CDR3 nucleotides are TGTGCCAGCAGCTCACCCGGGACAGCCTCCTACGAGCAGTACTTC. This sequence encodes CASSSPGTASYEQYF.

The chain combines TRBV9 with TRBJ1-3; tentatively, D is TRBD1 (5 bases). The CDR3 spans 12 residues. The V end was cut by 4 bases, the J end by 8 bases, with 10 bases between. Germline V gene sequence: CDR1 SGDLS, CDR2 YYNGEE. The CDR3 DNA is TGTGCCAGCAGCTTCCCGGGGGACACCATATATTTT. Translated, it gives CASSFPGDTIYF.

The gene calls are TRBV3-1 (or the pseudogene TRBV3-2) and TRBJ2-5; 9 nucleotides match TRBD2. This CDR3 is 13 amino acids long. J gave up 5 bases and V 4 bases, and 2 bases lay outside the gene matches. Germline V gene lookup returns CDR1 LGHDT and CDR2 YNNKEL (reference sequence). CDR3 DNA: TGTGCCAGCAGCCTAGCGGGGGTGGAGACCCAGTACTTC. It encodes CASSLAGVETQYF.

The chain recombines TRBV19 with TRBJ1-5; 8 bases line up with TRBD1. The germline V gene has CDR1 LNHDA and CDR2 SQIVND (reference sequence). V shed 5 bases and J 2 bases; nucleotides not matched to a gene: 2. CDR3 length: 14 residues. The CDR3 coding sequence is TGTGCCAGTAGTCCGGGACAGGGCAATCAGCCCCAGCATTTT. Its translation is CASSPGQGNQPQHF.

The chain uses TRBV29-1 and TRBJ1-3, with D maybe TRBD1 (6 bases). The V and J ends lost 5 bases and 1 base respectively, with 12 bases between them. CDR1 and CDR2 (germline): SQVTM, ANQGSEA. The CDR3 extends over 14 amino acids. CDR3 DNA: TGCAGCGTTCCGGACAGAGTTTCTGGAAACACCATATATTTT. Translated: CSVPDRVSGNTIYF.

This clone was counted a single time. The chain joins TRBV9 to TRBJ2-3; 7 nucleotides line up with TRBD1. This CDR3 region has 16 residues. Germline CDR1 is SGDLS and CDR2 is YYNGEE. Unmatched junction bases numbered 8, after V lost 4 bases and J lost 0 bases. The CDR3 here is CASSPNRGTSTDTQYF. DNA for the CDR3: TGTGCCAGCAGCCCCAACAGGGGAACTAGCACAGATACGCAGTATTTT.

The sample holds a few counts of this clone. This chain links TRBV6-6 with TRBJ1-5; D might be TRBD1 (6 bases). Germline lookup yields CDR1 MNHNY and CDR2 SVGAGI (reference sequence). The CDR3 contains 16 residues. Trimming removed 6 bases at V and 3 bases at J, with 18 bases between. CDR3 bases: TGTGCCAGCAGCACCCTCCGGACAGCAGCCAATCAGCCCCAGCATTTT. Translating it yields CASSTLRTAANQPQHF.

This chain connects TRBV21-1 to TRBJ1-6. TRBV21-1 is described as a pseudogene. CDR3 length: 16 residues. The CDR3 is CASITVGGSLNSPLHF. The CDR3 region has the DNA TGTGCCAGCATCACTGTGGGGGGAAGCCTCAATTCACCCCTCCACTTT.

The chain has TRBV11-2 and TRBJ2-3, with 10 nucleotides matching TRBD2. This CDR3 spans 15 amino acids. With 5 bases clipped from V and 3 bases from J, the junction kept 5 bases outside the gene matches. CDR1 SGHAT and CDR2 FQNNGV come from the germline V gene. The CDR3 nucleotides read TGTGCCAGCAGCAAAGCGGGGGGGCATACAGATACGCAGTATTTT. Encoded protein: CASSKAGGHTDTQYF.

V usage is TRBV5-6 and J usage is TRBJ1-4; D is perhaps TRBD1 (6 bases). V was shortened by 1 base and J by 3 bases, with 16 bases between the two germline ends. CDR1 is SGHDT and CDR2 is YYEEEE in the germline V gene. The CDR3 has 17 residues. This chain's CDR3 is CASSLLIQGGPNEKLFF. DNA of the CDR3: TGTGCCAGCAGCTTGCTGATACAGGGCGGACCTAATGAAAAACTGTTTTTT.

V usage is TRBV7-8 and J usage is TRBJ1-1; 10 nucleotides match TRBD1. The CDR3 length is 15 residues. Germline-derived CDR1 and CDR2 are SGHVS and FQNEAQ. Trimming cost V 4 bases and J 12 bases; bases outside gene matches: 14. This chain's CDR3 is CASSSRVRTGGLTFF. In nucleotides, the CDR3 is TGTGCCAGCAGCTCTCGCGTACGGACAGGGGGGTTGACTTTCTTT.

The chain joins TRBV7-2 to TRBJ2-1, with 13 bases lining up with TRBD2. The length of the CDR3 is 16 residues. The V gene end was trimmed by 4 bases and the J gene end by 2 bases; junction bases not matched to a gene: 2. Germline CDR1 SGHTA, CDR2 FQGNSA. The CDR3 loop reads CASSSGLAGTYNEQFF. DNA of the CDR3: TGTGCCAGCAGCTCGGGACTAGCGGGAACCTACAATGAGCAGTTCTTC.